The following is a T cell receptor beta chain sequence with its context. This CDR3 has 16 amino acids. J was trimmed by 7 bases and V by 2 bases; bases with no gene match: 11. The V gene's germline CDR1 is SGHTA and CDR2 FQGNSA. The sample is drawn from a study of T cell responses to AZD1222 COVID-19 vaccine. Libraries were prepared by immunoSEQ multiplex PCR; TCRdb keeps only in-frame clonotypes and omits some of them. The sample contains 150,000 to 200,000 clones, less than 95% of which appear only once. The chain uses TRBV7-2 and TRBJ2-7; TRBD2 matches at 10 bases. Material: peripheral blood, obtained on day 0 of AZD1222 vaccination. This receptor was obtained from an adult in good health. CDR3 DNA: TGTGCCAGCAGCTTACTAAGCGGGGGGGCCGCGCGGGAGCAGTACTTC. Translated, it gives CASSLLSGGAAREQYF.